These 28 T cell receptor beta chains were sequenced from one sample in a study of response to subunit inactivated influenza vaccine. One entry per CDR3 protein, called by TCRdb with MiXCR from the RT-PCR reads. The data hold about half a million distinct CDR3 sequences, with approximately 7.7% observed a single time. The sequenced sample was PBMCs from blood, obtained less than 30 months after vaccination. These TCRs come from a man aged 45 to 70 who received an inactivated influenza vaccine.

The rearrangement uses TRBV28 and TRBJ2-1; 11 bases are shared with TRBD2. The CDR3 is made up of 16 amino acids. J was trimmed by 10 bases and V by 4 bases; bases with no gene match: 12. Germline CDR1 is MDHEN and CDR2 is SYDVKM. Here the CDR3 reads CASSSPTSGMGGEQFF. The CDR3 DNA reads TGTGCCAGCAGTTCACCGACTAGCGGGATGGGGGGGGAGCAGTTCTTC.

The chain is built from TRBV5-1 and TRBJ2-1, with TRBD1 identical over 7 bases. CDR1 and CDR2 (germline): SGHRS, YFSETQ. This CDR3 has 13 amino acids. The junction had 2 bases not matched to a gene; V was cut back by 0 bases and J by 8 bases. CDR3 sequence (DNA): TGCGCCAGCAGCTTGGGACAGGGCTATGAGCAGTTCTTC. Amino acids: CASSLGQGYEQFF.

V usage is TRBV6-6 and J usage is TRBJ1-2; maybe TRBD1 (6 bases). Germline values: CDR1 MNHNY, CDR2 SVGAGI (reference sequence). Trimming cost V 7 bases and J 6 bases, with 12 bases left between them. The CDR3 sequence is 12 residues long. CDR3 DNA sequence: TGTGCCAGCATAGGGGGGTTCAATGGCTACACCTTC. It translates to CASIGGFNGYTF.

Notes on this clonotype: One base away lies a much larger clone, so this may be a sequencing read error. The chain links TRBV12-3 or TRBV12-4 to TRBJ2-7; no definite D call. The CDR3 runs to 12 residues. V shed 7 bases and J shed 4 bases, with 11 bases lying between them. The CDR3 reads CASNSGPYEQYF. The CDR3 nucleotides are TGTGCCAGCAACTCCGGTCCATACGAGCAGTACTTC.

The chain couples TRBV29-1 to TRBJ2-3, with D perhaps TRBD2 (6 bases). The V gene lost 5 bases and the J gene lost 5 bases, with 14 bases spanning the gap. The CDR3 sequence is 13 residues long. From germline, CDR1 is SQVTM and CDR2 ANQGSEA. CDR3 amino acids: CSVRRAVGDTQYF. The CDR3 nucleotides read TGCAGCGTTCGGAGGGCAGTCGGAGATACGCAGTATTTT.

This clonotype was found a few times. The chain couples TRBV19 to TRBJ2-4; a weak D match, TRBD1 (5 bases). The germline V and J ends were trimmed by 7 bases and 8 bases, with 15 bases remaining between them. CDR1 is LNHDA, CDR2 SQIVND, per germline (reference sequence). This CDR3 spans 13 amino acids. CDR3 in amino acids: CASTKQGQDIQYF. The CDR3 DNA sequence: TGTGCCAGTACTAAGCAGGGCCAGGACATTCAGTACTTC.

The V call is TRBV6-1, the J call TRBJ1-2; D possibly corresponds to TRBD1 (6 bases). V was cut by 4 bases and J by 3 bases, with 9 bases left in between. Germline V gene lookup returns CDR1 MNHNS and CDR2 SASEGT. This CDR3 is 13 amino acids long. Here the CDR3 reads CASSGGGDYGYTF. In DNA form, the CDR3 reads TGTGCCAGCAGTGGAGGGGGGGACTATGGCTACACCTTC.

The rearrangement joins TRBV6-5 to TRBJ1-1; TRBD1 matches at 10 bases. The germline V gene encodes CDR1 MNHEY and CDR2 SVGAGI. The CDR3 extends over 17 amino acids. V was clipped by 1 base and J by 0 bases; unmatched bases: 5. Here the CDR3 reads CASSYLTGGIMNTEAFF. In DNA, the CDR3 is TGTGCCAGCAGTTACTTGACAGGGGGCATCATGAACACTGAAGCTTTCTTT.

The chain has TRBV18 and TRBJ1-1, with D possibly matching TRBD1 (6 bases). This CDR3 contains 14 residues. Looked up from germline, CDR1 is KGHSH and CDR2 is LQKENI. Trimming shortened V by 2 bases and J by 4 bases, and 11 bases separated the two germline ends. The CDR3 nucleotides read TGTGCCAGCTCACCAGCCAGGGGTGGCACTGAAGCTTTCTTT. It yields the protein CASSPARGGTEAFF.

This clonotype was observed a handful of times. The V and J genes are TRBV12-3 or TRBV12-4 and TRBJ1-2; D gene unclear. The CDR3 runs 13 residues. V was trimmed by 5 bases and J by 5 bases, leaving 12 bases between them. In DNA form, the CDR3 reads TGTGCCAGCAGTATAATCCAGACTTATGGCTACACCTTC. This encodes CASSIIQTYGYTF.

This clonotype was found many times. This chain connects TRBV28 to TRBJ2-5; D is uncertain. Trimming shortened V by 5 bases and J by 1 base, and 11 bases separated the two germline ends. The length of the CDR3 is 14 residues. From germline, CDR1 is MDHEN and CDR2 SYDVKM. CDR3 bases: TGTGCCAGCAGTCCGGACGGAATCCAAGAGACCCAGTACTTC. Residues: CASSPDGIQETQYF. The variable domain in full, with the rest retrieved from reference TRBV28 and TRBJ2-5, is DVKVTQSSRYLVKRTGEKVFLECVQDMDHENMFWYRQDPGLGLRLIYFSYDVKMKEKGDIPEGYSVSREKKERFSLILESASTNQTSMYLCASSPDGIQETQYFGPGTRLLVL.

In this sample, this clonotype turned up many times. The CDR3 DNA sequence: TGCGCCAGCACCCCCACGGGGGGGAACACTGAAGCTTTCTTT. This translates into CASTPTGGNTEAFF. The gene calls are TRBV5-1 and TRBJ1-1, with D possibly matching TRBD1 (5 bases). V was shortened by 6 bases and J by 1 base, with 13 bases between the two germline ends. The CDR3 spans 14 residues. Germline values: CDR1 SGHRS, CDR2 YFSETQ.

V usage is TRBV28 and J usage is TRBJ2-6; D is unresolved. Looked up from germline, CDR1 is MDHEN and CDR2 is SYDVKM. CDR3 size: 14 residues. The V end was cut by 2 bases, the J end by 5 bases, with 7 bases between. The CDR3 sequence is CASSLLGWANVLTF. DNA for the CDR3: TGTGCCAGCAGTTTACTTGGGTGGGCCAACGTCCTGACTTTC.

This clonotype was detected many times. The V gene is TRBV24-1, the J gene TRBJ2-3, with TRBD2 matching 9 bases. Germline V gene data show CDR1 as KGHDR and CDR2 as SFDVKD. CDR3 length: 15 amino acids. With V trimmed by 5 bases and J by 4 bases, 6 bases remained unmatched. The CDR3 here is CATSVLAGPADTQYF. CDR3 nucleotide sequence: TGTGCCACCAGTGTGCTAGCGGGACCGGCAGATACGCAGTATTTT.

The CDR3 DNA sequence: TGCGCCAGCAGCCCCGAACGGACAGGTAGCCTCCTACTGACGCGGGGAAACACCATATATTTT. The encoded protein is CASSPERTGSLLLTRGNTIYF. The rearrangement uses TRBV4-1 and TRBJ1-3; 7 nucleotides align to TRBD1. Trimming cost V 4 bases and J 4 bases; bases outside gene matches: 25. The V gene's germline CDR1 is MGHRA and CDR2 YSYEKL. This CDR3 is built from 21 residues.

CDR3 bases: TGTGCCAGCAGCTTAGCAGGGACGGTGTATCAGCCCCAGCATTTT. It codes for CASSLAGTVYQPQHF. V is TRBV7-8 and J is TRBJ1-5; the D gene is possibly TRBD1 (5 bases). Trimming shortened V by 0 bases and J by 5 bases, and 11 bases separated the two germline ends. Germline-derived CDR1 and CDR2 are SGHVS and FQNEAQ. This CDR3 is 15 amino acids long.

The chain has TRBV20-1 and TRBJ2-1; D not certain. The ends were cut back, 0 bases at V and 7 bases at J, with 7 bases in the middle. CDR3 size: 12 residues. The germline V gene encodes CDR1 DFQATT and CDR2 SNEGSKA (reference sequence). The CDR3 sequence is CSARDITNEQFF. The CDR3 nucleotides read TGCAGTGCTAGAGATATAACGAATGAGCAGTTCTTC.

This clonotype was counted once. CDR3: CASNEGLRGNGYTF. The CDR3 bases are TGTGCCAGCAACGAGGGGCTTCGGGGAAATGGCTACACCTTC. The rearrangement joins TRBV6-2 or TRBV6-3 to TRBJ1-2; D might be TRBD1 (5 bases). Trimming pared 7 bases from V and 6 bases from J, leaving 18 bases between. Germline CDR1 and CDR2: MNHEY and SVGEGT. The CDR3 spans 14 residues.

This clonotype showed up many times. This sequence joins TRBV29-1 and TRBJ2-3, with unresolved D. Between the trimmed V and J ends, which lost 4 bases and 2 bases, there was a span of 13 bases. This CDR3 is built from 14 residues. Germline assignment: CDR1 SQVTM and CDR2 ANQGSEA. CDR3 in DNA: TGCAGCGTTGGGAAAGGCCAGATCACAGATACGCAGTATTTT. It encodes CSVGKGQITDTQYF.

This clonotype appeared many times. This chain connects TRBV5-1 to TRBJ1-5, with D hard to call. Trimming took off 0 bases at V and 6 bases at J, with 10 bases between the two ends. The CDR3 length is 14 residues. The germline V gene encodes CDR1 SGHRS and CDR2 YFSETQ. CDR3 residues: CASSLDLAGQPQHF. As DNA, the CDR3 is TGCGCCAGCAGCTTGGATCTTGCGGGTCAGCCCCAGCATTTT.

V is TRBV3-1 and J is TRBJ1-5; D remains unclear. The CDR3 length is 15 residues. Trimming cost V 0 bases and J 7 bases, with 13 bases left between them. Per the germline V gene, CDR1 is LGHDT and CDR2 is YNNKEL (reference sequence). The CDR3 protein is CASSQDVTGRQPQHF. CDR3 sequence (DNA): TGTGCCAGCAGCCAAGACGTTACTGGTAGGCAGCCCCAGCATTTT.

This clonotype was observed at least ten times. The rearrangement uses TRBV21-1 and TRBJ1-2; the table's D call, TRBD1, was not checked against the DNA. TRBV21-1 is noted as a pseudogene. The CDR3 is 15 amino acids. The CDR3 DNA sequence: TGTGCCAGCAGCAGTAGACAGCACCTTAACTATGGCTACACCTTC. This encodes CASSSRQHLNYGYTF.

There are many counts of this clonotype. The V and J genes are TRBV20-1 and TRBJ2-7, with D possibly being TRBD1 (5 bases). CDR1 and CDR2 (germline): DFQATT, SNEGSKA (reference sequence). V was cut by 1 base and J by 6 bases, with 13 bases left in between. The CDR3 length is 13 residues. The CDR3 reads CSARAPGSGEQYF. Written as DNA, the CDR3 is TGCAGTGCTAGAGCCCCAGGGTCAGGCGAGCAGTACTTC.

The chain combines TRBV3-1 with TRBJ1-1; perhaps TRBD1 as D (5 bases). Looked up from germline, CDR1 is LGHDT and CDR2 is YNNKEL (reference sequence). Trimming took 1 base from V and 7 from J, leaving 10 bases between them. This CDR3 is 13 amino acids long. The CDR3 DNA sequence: TGTGCCAGCAGCCAAGCTGTAGGGGTTGAAGCTTTCTTT. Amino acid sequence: CASSQAVGVEAFF.

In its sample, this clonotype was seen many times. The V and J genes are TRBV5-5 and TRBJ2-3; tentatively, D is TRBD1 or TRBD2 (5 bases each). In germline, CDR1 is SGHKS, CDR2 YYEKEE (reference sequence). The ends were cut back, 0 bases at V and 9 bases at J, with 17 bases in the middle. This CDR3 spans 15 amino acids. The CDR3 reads CASSLDSRGRGTQYF. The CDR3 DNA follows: TGTGCCAGCAGCTTGGATTCTCGGGGACGCGGGACGCAGTATTTT.

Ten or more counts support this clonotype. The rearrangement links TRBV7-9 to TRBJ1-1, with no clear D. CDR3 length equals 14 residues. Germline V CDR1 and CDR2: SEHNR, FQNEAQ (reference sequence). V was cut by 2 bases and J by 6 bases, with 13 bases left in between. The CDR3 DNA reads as TGTGCCAGCAGCTTACTCCCCTCGCTGGCTGAAGCTTTCTTT. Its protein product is CASSLLPSLAEAFF.

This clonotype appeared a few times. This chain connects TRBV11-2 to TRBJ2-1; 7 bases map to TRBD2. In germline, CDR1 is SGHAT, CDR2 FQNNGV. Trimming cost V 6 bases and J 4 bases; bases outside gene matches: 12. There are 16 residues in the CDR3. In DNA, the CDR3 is TGTGCCAGCAGATCAATACGGGAGGCTGGTTACAATGAGCAGTTCTTC. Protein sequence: CASRSIREAGYNEQFF.

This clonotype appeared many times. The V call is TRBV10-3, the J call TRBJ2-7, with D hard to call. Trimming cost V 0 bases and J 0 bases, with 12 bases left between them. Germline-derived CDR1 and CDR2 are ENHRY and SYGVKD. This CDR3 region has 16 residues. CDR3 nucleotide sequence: TGTGCCATCAGTGAGTCCCCGCGTCTTAGCTCCTACGAGCAGTACTTC. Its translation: CAISESPRLSSYEQYF.